The sequence of this T cell receptor (beta chain) was determined in a study of T cell repertoires in cytomegalovirus infection. Study context: CMV epitopes used comprised recently identified HLA-C-restricted ones and well-studied HLA-B-restricted ones. Both CMV infection and a matching HLA type were indicated by public TCR beta signatures. Study-wide points: Ex vivo, HLA-C-restricted CMV-specific TCR beta clonotypes prevailed over the rest of the response. Of the TCR beta families, the public ones yielded a cumulative frequency that identified carriers of CMV plus the relevant HLA.

CDR3 size: 14 residues. CDR1 MDHEN and CDR2 SYDVKM come from the germline V gene. V trimming: 5 bases; J trimming: 3 bases; junction bases outside the gene matches: 4. TCRdb reanalysed the reads using MiXCR and keeps one entry per CDR3 protein. This table has more than 250,000 distinct CDR3 sequences, around 25% appearing once. This clonotype has more than one count but fewer than ten. Its cognate antigen is unknown. Sequencing used cultured PBMCs, obtained from culture after CMV antigen stimulation. This TCR came from a human donor in good health (CMV status not recorded). Some clones in this sample may be carry-over from other donors' samples. The V gene is TRBV28, the J gene TRBJ2-7; TRBD2 matches at 10 bases. CDR3 amino acids: CASSRTSGRYEQYV. CDR3 DNA sequence: TGTGCCAGCAGTCGGACTAGCGGCCGCTACGAGCAGTACGTC.